This T cell receptor (beta chain) comes out of a study of long-term antiretroviral therapy in people with HIV. Researchers ran immunoSEQ v3.0 at survey level. The target of sequencing was roughly 40,000-50,000 T-cell genomes per sample. Here immunoSEQ multiplex PCR was the method, and the copy in TCRdb shows in-frame clones only, minus some. The sample carries just over 35,000 clones, approximately 80% recorded once. Trimming removed 2 bases at V and 7 bases at J, with 5 bases between. This CDR3 region has 12 residues. CDR1 and CDR2 (germline): KGHSH, LQKENI. About this clone itself: The antigen is undetermined.

Treated in the United States were all of the participants with HIV. Study-level points and caveats: Subsequent to ART, diversity was augmented yet persisted below that of transplant donor controls. HIV repertoires spanned narrower CDR3 length ranges than controls.

J is TRBJ1-4 and V is TRBV18; no firm D call. The receptor was isolated from a man in his late teens or twenties with HIV. The starting material was unsorted PBMCs, obtained 0.6 years after starting antiretroviral therapy. The chain's CDR3 is CASSPVGEKLFF. CDR3 DNA: TGTGCCAGCTCACCAGTAGGTGAAAAACTGTTTTTT.